Listed here are 14 T cell receptor beta chains from one sample, sequenced in a study of cytomegalovirus exposure and HLA in healthy donors. The PCR was carried out with 60 Vbeta primers and 13 Jbeta primers. Clones were read by immunoSEQ multiplex PCR, and TCRdb kept only the in-frame ones, dropping some. Of about 140,000 clones in the sample, over 70% are singletons; the top ten hold over 6.5%. Sequencing was carried out using PBMCs. All receptors come from a man aged 25-40 years in good health and CMV-seronegative.

The chain joins TRBV28 to TRBJ2-4, with unresolved D. The V gene's germline CDR1 is MDHEN and CDR2 SYDVKM. The CDR3 is 15 residues long. The germline V and J ends were trimmed by 5 bases and 3 bases, with 14 bases remaining between them. The CDR3 region is CASSPVVTNKNIQYF. CDR3 nucleotide sequence: TGTGCCAGCAGTCCTGTGGTCACTAACAAAAACATTCAGTACTTC.

The rearrangement uses TRBV11-1 and TRBJ2-7; possibly TRBD1 for D (5 bases). The V end was cut by 4 bases, the J end by 2 bases, with 12 bases between. The CDR3 contains 14 residues. Germline assignment: CDR1 SGHAT and CDR2 FQDESV (reference sequence). The chain's CDR3 is CASSSCRDTYEQYF. The CDR3 bases are TGTGCCAGCAGCTCGTGCAGGGATACCTACGAGCAGTACTTC.

The J gene is TRBJ1-1, the V gene TRBV6-5, with D possibly being TRBD1 (6 bases). Trimming removed 6 bases at V and 4 bases at J, with 12 bases between. CDR1 and CDR2 (germline): MNHEY, SVGAGI. The CDR3 sequence is 13 residues long. This chain's CDR3 is CASSSDRPTEAFF. The CDR3 DNA sequence: TGTGCCAGCAGCAGCGACAGGCCCACTGAAGCTTTCTTT.

This clone appeared a few times. The chain joins TRBV28 to TRBJ2-7, with TRBD1 matching over 9 bases. This CDR3 spans 16 amino acids. V was clipped by 6 bases and J by 6 bases; unmatched bases: 15. Germline V gene data show CDR1 as MDHEN and CDR2 as SYDVKM. CDR3 nucleotides: TGTGCCAGCAGCGTGCCGGGACAGGGAAGGCTCGGCGAGCAGTACTTC. Amino acids: CASSVPGQGRLGEQYF.

This clone was observed a handful of times. The chain has TRBV7-9 and TRBJ2-7, with a tentative D call TRBD2 (6 bases). The ends were cut back, 5 bases at V and 4 bases at J, with 18 bases in the middle. Germline lookup yields CDR1 SEHNR and CDR2 FQNEAQ (reference sequence). CDR3 length: 15 residues. CDR3 in DNA: TGTGCCAGCAGCGGCGGGACTTCGCAATGGTACGAGCAGTACTTC. As protein: CASSGGTSQWYEQYF. The full variable domain, its missing parts supplied by reference TRBV7-9 and TRBJ2-7, is DTGVSQNPRHKITKRGQNVTFRCDPISEHNRLYWYRQTLGQGPEFLTYFQNEAQLEKSRLLSDRFSAERPKGSFSTLEIQRTEQGDSAMYLCASSGGTSQWYEQYFGPGTRLTVT.

The chain is built from TRBV19 and TRBJ2-1; 9 bases fit TRBD2. Losses at the gene ends were 10 bases for V and 7 bases for J; bases not matched to a gene: 5. The CDR3 covers 12 residues. Germline CDR1 and CDR2: LNHDA and SQIVND (reference sequence). CDR3 bases: TGTGCCACCCCGGGACTAGCTAATGAGCAGTTCTTC. Protein: CATPGLANEQFF.

The chain has TRBV9 and TRBJ2-3; the match to TRBD2 covers 8 bases. The V segment lost 4 bases and the J segment 4 bases; nucleotides outside the gene matches: 8. The CDR3 consists of 15 residues. Looked up from germline, CDR1 is SGDLS and CDR2 is YYNGEE. CDR3 in DNA: TGTGCCAGCAGCCCTCGCGGGGGGCCCGCAGATACGCAGTATTTT. It encodes CASSPRGGPADTQYF.

The chain combines TRBV5-8 with TRBJ2-7; 12 nucleotides agree with TRBD2. CDR1 and CDR2 (germline): SGHTS, YDEGEE. V was clipped by 3 bases and J by 6 bases; unmatched bases: 13. The CDR3 is made up of 17 amino acids. The CDR3 is CASSSLAGGRIFAEQYF. The CDR3 DNA reads as TGTGCCAGCAGCTCGCTAGCGGGGGGGCGAATATTTGCCGAGCAGTACTTC.

This sequence joins TRBV6-4 and TRBJ2-4; tentatively, D is TRBD1 (6 bases). V was shortened by 6 bases and J by 0 bases, with 15 bases between the two germline ends. Germline lookup yields CDR1 MRHNA and CDR2 SNTAGT. The CDR3 is made up of 16 amino acids. The CDR3 DNA reads TGTGCCAGCAGACAGGGTGGTTACTTAGCCAAAAACATTCAGTACTTC. This encodes CASRQGGYLAKNIQYF.

The rearrangement links TRBV7-6 to TRBJ2-3, with 8 nucleotides matching TRBD2. This CDR3 region has 14 residues. Unmatched junction bases numbered 13, after V lost 10 bases and J lost 7 bases. CDR1 and CDR2 from the germline V gene are SGHVS and FNYEAQ. The CDR3 nucleotides are TGTGCCACCTTCGAAGGGCGGGAGGAGAATACGCAGTATTTT. Its translation is CATFEGREENTQYF.

The J gene is TRBJ2-7, the V gene TRBV5-1; 7 bases line up with TRBD1. Trimming cost V 2 bases and J 3 bases; bases outside gene matches: 5. Germline V gene sequence: CDR1 SGHRS, CDR2 YFSETQ. The CDR3 runs 14 residues. The CDR3 is CASSLDREYYEQYF. CDR3 coding DNA: TGCGCCAGCAGCTTAGACAGGGAGTACTACGAGCAGTACTTC.

The chain carries TRBV6-1 and TRBJ2-7; D ambiguous. The germline V and J ends were trimmed by 2 bases and 4 bases, with 21 bases remaining between them. The CDR3 covers 17 residues. Germline CDR1 and CDR2: MNHNS and SASEGT. CDR3 nucleotide sequence: TGTGCCAGCAGTGAACAACTTGTCCCCCACTCCTCTTACGAGCAGTACTTC. Translated: CASSEQLVPHSSYEQYF.

The chain uses TRBV5-1 and TRBJ1-1; no definite D call. This CDR3 region has 14 residues. The germline CDR1 and CDR2 sequences are SGHRS and YFSETQ. V gave up 0 bases and J gave up 1 base, with 7 bases separating them. CDR3 amino acids: CASSLDGRNTEAFF. CDR3 bases: TGCGCCAGCAGCTTGGATGGCAGGAACACTGAAGCTTTCTTT. Variable domain in full (rest from reference TRBV5-1 and TRBJ1-1): KAGVTQTPRYLIKTRGQQVTLSCSPISGHRSVSWYQQTPGQGLQFLFEYFSETQRNKGNFPGRFSGRQFSNSRSEMNVSTLELGDSALYLCASSLDGRNTEAFFGQGTRLTVV.

This clone was seen only once. The rearrangement uses TRBV18 and TRBJ2-7; D perhaps matches TRBD2 (6 bases). V was trimmed by 2 bases and J by 4 bases, leaving 12 bases between them. From germline, CDR1 is KGHSH and CDR2 LQKENI. CDR3 length equals 14 residues. CDR3 coding DNA: TGTGCCAGCTCACCATCGTCCAGCGGGTACGAGCAGTACTTC. Translation: CASSPSSSGYEQYF. Combining the CDR3 with reference TRBV18 and TRBJ2-7 gives the whole variable domain NAGVMQNPRHLVRRRGQEARLRCSPMKGHSHVYWYRQLPEEGLKFMVYLQKENIIDESGMPKERFSAEFPKEGPSILRIQQVVRGDSAAYFCASSPSSSGYEQYFGPGTRLTVT.